This T cell receptor beta chain was retrieved from a study of blood T cell repertoires in COVID-19. Overall study: T cells, B-cell-depleted T cells, or PBMCs supplied cDNA or gDNA.

Methods used by the authors: Nucleated cell number was recorded as an estimate derived from reference gene primer amplification. Assay used: immunoSEQ multiplex PCR; TCRdb lists only in-frame clones, some missing. The D gene and trimming were derived from the DNA, and the V and J assignments and clone size from that table. The data contain under 250,000 clones, roughly nine tenths of them singletons. Comments on this clone: This may stem from a read error, because a much larger clone lies one nucleotide away.

CDR1 SNHLY and CDR2 FYNNEI come from the germline V gene. With 6 bases removed from V and 1 base from J, the gap between germline ends came to 7 bases. The CDR3 totals 13 residues. The gene calls are TRBV2 and TRBJ1-5; the D gene is possibly TRBD1 (6 bases). The sequenced sample was PBMCs or T cells enriched from blood (not recorded which). This TCR was recovered from a woman aged 25 to 45 with acute COVID-19. The CDR3 spells CASSTGSNQPQHF. Here the CDR3 DNA reads TGTGCCAGCAGCACAGGGAGCAATCAGCCCCAGCATTTT.